This T cell receptor (beta chain) is drawn from a study of shared clonotypes between healthy human individuals. As for the study in general: Three plates were used per donor for CD4 naive, three for CD4 memory, two for CD8 naive and one for CD8 memory. Notes on the study in general: Donor scarcity curtailed the genetic and exposure-history diversity represented herein. Rarefaction revealed incomplete sorted-subset sequencing despite large depth.

Sequencing was performed with immunoSEQ multiplex PCR; in TCRdb, only in-frame clones are kept and a portion is missing. Here the sample spans around 1.5 million clones, about 98% being singletons. This CDR3 spans 15 amino acids. Trimming removed 4 bases from V and 4 bases from J; junction bases left unmatched: 9. Germline-derived CDR1 and CDR2 are MGHRA and YSYEKL. Recent acute infections and vaccinations were absent in the healthy HIV-negative adult donors. On this clone itself: Its target is unknown.

Sample: naive CD4+ T cells sorted from blood. Regarding subset: CD45RA+ positively selected. The chain has TRBV4-1 and TRBJ2-7; 8 nucleotides agree with TRBD2. The source is a man aged 30-40 years in good health. CDR3 in amino acids: CASSLLSGSAYEQYF. The CDR3 DNA sequence: TGCGCCAGCAGCCTCCTGAGCGGGAGTGCGTACGAGCAGTACTTC.